The T cell receptor beta chain described here comes from a study of CXCR3-negative and CXCR3-positive naive CD8 T cells. General observations from the study: Researchers report that CXCR3-positive naive cells carry more hydrophobic TRB CDR3s than CXCR3-negative naive cells.

Details on this clonotype: The antigen is not known.

Each TRB cDNA library was prepared by 5' RACE (with UMI labels). With the 5' RACE reads reprocessed, TCRdb shows one record per CDR3 protein and no DNA. The sample includes around 110,000 distinct CDR3 sequences. The receptor was isolated from a human donor in good health. Some clones in this sample may be carry-over from other donors' samples. Sequencing used naive CXCR3+ CD8+ T cells from blood. Subset described: CD45RO-CCR7+CD27+CD95- naive CD8+ T cells expressing CXCR3 (TNR3+).

The CDR3 spells CASSAPLEVEQFF. V gene TRBV2 combines with J gene TRBJ2-1; the TCRdb D gene call, TRBD2, has no DNA to confirm it. CDR1 and CDR2 (germline): SNHLY, FYNNEI. The CDR3 covers 13 residues.